This T cell receptor beta chain appears in the sequencing data of a study of glioma-infiltrating T cells. Study observations and caveats: Tissue and blood shared very few CDR3 sequences. Tissue-blood divergence was below expectation in non-neoplastic patients, above in gliomas.

Using RNA template, CDR3s of TCR alpha and beta were amplified with iRepertoire arm-PCR. TCRdb passed the multiplex PCR reads through MiXCR, listing each CDR3 protein once. The table records about 130,000 distinct CDR3 sequences, 24% of them present only once. CDR3 length: 14 amino acids. Germline V gives CDR1 MGHRA, CDR2 YSYEKL. The ends lost 4 bases at V and 5 bases at J; junction bases unmatched: 5. A few counts support this clonotype. What it binds is unknown. The V and J genes are TRBV4-1 and TRBJ2-3; 8 nucleotides match TRBD1. The material sequenced was glioma tissue, nonneoplastic brain tissue, or PBMCs (not recorded which). This TCR derives from a human donor with low-grade glioma or glioblastoma, undergoing nonglioma brain surgery, or in good health (not recorded which). The CDR3: CASSLDRGQDTQYF. CDR3 sequence (DNA): TGCGCCAGCAGCCTAGACAGGGGTCAAGATACGCAGTATTTT.